One sample yielded the 17 T cell receptor beta chains listed below, sequenced in a study of blood T cells in healthy people across ages. With a J-beta primer mix and a sample-barcoded 5' primer, a second PCR ran about 7 to 12 cycles. TCRdb reanalysed the 5' RACE reads using MiXCR and keeps one entry per CDR3 protein. The sample yields a few hundred thousand distinct CDR3 sequences, about 28% seen once. In addition, the sample was reused for a study of T cells of mothers and their children.

Sequencing used blood. These receptors came from a boy between 2 and 10 years old in good health.

This clonotype was recorded a few times. The chain is built from TRBV6-1 and TRBJ1-2, with TRBD1 identical over 8 bases. In germline, CDR1 is MNHNS, CDR2 SASEGT. V gave up 2 bases and J gave up 4 bases; unmatched junction bases: 9. The CDR3 contains 16 residues. This CDR3 reads CASSETTGDGSYGYTF. Here the CDR3 DNA reads TGTGCCAGCAGTGAAACGACAGGGGATGGGAGCTATGGCTACACCTTC.

This clonotype was seen only a few times. The chain recombines TRBV25-1 with TRBJ2-1; TRBD2 agrees at 8 bases. The CDR3 sequence is 16 residues long. Germline-derived CDR1 and CDR2 are MGHDK and SYGVNS. V gave up 4 bases and J gave up 4 bases; unmatched junction bases: 9. CDR3 DNA: TGTGCCAGCAGTGTGGCGGGAGGTATTGTTTACAATGAGCAGTTCTTC. Its translation is CASSVAGGIVYNEQFF.

This clonotype was detected a few times. The rearrangement joins TRBV14 to TRBJ2-1; D is possibly TRBD2 (5 bases). V lost 8 bases to trimming and J lost 0 bases, with 14 bases between them. The V gene's germline CDR1 is SGHDN and CDR2 FVKESK. The CDR3 extends over 15 amino acids. CDR3 in DNA: TGTGCCAGCCGGGAAGGCACGAGCTCCTACAATGAGCAGTTCTTC. Amino acids: CASREGTSSYNEQFF.

This clonotype was counted only a few times. One end of the junction fails to match germline, which may point to a read error. The gene calls are TRBV9 and TRBJ1-2; D gene ambiguous. The CDR3 has 14 residues. Germline V lookup: CDR1 SGDLS, CDR2 YYNGEE. The CDR3 sequence: CASSVGGGNYDYTF. CDR3 DNA: TGTGCCAGCAGCGTAGGAGGCGGGAACTATGACTACACCTTC. The variable domain in full, with the rest retrieved from reference TRBV9 and TRBJ1-2, is DSGVTQTPKHLITATGQRVTLRCSPRSGDLSVYWYQQSLDQGLQFLIQYYNGEERAKGNILERFSAQQFPDLHSELNLSSLELGDSALYFCASSVGGGNYDYTFGSGTRLTVV.

The rearrangement joins TRBV12-3 or TRBV12-4 to TRBJ2-7, with D maybe TRBD2 (7 bases). Trimming shortened V by 0 bases and J by 7 bases, and 13 bases separated the two germline ends. This CDR3 spans 14 amino acids. The CDR3 loop is CASSLAGGPREQYF. The CDR3 coding sequence is TGTGCCAGCAGTTTAGCGGGGGGGCCGAGAGAGCAGTACTTC.

The gene calls are TRBV7-2 and TRBJ2-7, with a possible D match to TRBD2 (6 bases). The CDR3 is 13 residues long. V lost 3 bases, J lost 3 bases, and 9 bases lay in between. Germline loops: CDR1 SGHTA, CDR2 FQGNSA. The CDR3 spells CASSFGTLYEQYF. Here the CDR3 DNA reads TGTGCCAGCAGCTTCGGGACTCTCTACGAGCAGTACTTC.

Only a few counts were recorded for this clonotype. One end of the junction is discordant with germline, which a read error may explain. CDR3 in amino acids: CASSLSQIDTGELLF. DNA of the CDR3: TGCGCCAGCAGCTTGTCTCAAATCGACACCGGGGAGCTGCTTTTT. The genes are TRBV5-1 and TRBJ2-2; tentative D call: TRBD2 (5 bases). The CDR3 has 15 residues. Germline V CDR1 and CDR2: SGHRS, YFSETQ.

This clonotype was detected only a few times. This chain connects TRBV18 to TRBJ1-5, with 8 bases identical to TRBD1. The DNA end favors TRBJ2-3, so the J call may be wrong. The CDR3 sequence is 15 residues long. CDR1 is KGHSH and CDR2 is LQKENI in the germline V gene. This CDR3 is CASSPGTGNNQPQYF. For the CDR3, the DNA is TGTGCCAGCTCACCAGGGACAGGTAACAATCAGCCCCAGTATTTT.

The J gene is TRBJ2-5, the V gene TRBV29-1; TRBD2 might be the D (5 bases). Germline-derived CDR1 and CDR2 are SQVTM and ANQGSEA. This CDR3 spans 13 amino acids. V lost 6 bases, J lost 2 bases, and 13 bases lay in between. The CDR3 DNA sequence: TGCAGCGTCCCACGGGGAAATCAAGAGACCCAGTACTTC. Its translation: CSVPRGNQETQYF.

In DNA, the CDR3 is TGCAGCGTTGAGCCGGGACGGACAGATACGCAGTATTTT. The encoded protein is CSVEPGRTDTQYF. The chain carries TRBV29-1 and TRBJ2-3; D may correspond to TRBD1 or TRBD2 (5 bases each). The CDR3 loop spans 13 amino acids. The germline CDR1 and CDR2 sequences are SQVTM and ANQGSEA. V lost 3 bases to trimming and J lost 3 bases, with 10 bases between them.

This clonotype was seen only a few times. V usage is TRBV5-6 and J usage is TRBJ1-1; D is unresolved. The V gene lost 1 base and the J gene lost 7 bases, with 8 bases spanning the gap. Germline CDR1 and CDR2: SGHDT and YYEEEE. The CDR3 covers 12 residues. In nucleotides, the CDR3 is TGTGCCAGCAGCTTGTGGCAGATTGAAGCTTTCTTT. Translated, it gives CASSLWQIEAFF.

A few counts support this clonotype. The J gene is TRBJ1-3, the V gene TRBV19; D remains ambiguous. From germline, CDR1 is LNHDA and CDR2 SQIVND (reference sequence). CDR3 length: 15 amino acids. V was trimmed by 9 bases and J by 1 base, leaving 16 bases between them. The DNA for the CDR3 is TGTGCCAGCAGCCACCTAAAGGGATCTGGAAACACCATATATTTT. It translates to CASSHLKGSGNTIYF.

The V call is TRBV6-2 or TRBV6-3, the J call TRBJ1-5, with no clear D. This CDR3 is 14 amino acids long. V lost 2 bases and J 2 bases, leaving 7 bases between the germline ends. Per germline, CDR1 MNHEY and CDR2 SVGEGT. CDR3 nucleotide sequence: TGTGCCAGCAGTTACGGAGGTCGCAATCAGCCCCAGCATTTT. It yields the protein CASSYGGRNQPQHF.

The rearrangement joins TRBV7-2 to TRBJ2-2; TRBD2 matches at 7 bases. From germline, CDR1 is SGHTA and CDR2 FQGNSA. This CDR3 region has 13 residues. V trimming: 4 bases; J trimming: 4 bases; junction bases outside the gene matches: 0. This CDR3 reads CASSWTSTGELFF. CDR3 sequence (DNA): TGTGCCAGCAGCTGGACTAGCACCGGGGAGCTGTTTTTT.

The chain recombines TRBV7-9 with TRBJ2-7; TRBD1 might be the D (6 bases). V was cut by 1 base and J by 4 bases, with 17 bases left in between. The V gene's germline CDR1 is SEHNR and CDR2 FQNEAQ (reference sequence). The CDR3 consists of 16 residues. As DNA, the CDR3 is TGTGCCAGCAGCTTAGGGGGGCCGGGGACCGTATACGAGCAGTACTTC. Residues: CASSLGGPGTVYEQYF.

This clonotype showed up just a few times. V usage is TRBV4-1 and J usage is TRBJ2-5; 11 nucleotides line up with TRBD1. The CDR3 runs 15 residues. CDR1 and CDR2 (germline): MGHRA, YSYEKL. Trimming cost V 6 bases and J 2 bases; bases outside gene matches: 5. CDR3 DNA: TGCGCCAGCAGACACGGGGACAGGGGGCAAGAGACCCAGTACTTC. Translation: CASRHGDRGQETQYF.

J is TRBJ2-7 and V is TRBV12-3 or TRBV12-4, with D tentatively TRBD1 or TRBD2 (5 bases each). CDR3 size: 13 residues. Trimming cost V 6 bases and J 10 bases, with 19 bases left between them. CDR3 nucleotide sequence: TGTGCCAGCAGCTTCGCAGGGACGAGACTCCAGTACTTC. Encoded protein: CASSFAGTRLQYF.